This entry is about one T cell receptor (beta chain). As yet, its antigen is unknown. This record belongs to a study of T cells in localized non-small cell lung cancer. The study, taken as a whole, reports: Compared with tumor, uninvolved adjacent lung displayed greater T cell clonality, ranking highest overall. Sequencing, confined to only one tumor region, leaves heterogeneity possible. Turning up in adjacent lung were a median about 61 of the top 100 tumor clones.

V was cut by 5 bases and J by 6 bases, with 23 bases left in between. Germline lookup yields CDR1 SGHVS and CDR2 FNYEAQ. The CDR3 length is 16 residues. Sequenced by immunoSEQ multiplex PCR; TCRdb stores in-frame clones only, minus some. The sample has around 140,000 clones; more than 80% are singletons. This specimen was peripheral blood, taken before any cancer treatment. This chain connects TRBV7-6 to TRBJ2-7; D may be TRBD2 (6 bases). The origin of this receptor is a female donor aged 60 or older with stage I lung adenocarcinoma. CDR3 sequence: CASSPLGPSDGLEQYF. The CDR3 nucleotides are TGTGCCAGCAGCCCCCTTGGTCCTAGCGACGGTCTCGAGCAGTACTTC.